The next 5 T cell receptor beta chains were all read from a single sample in a study of T cell repertoires in cytomegalovirus infection. TCRdb re-called the reads with MiXCR, one entry per CDR3 protein. The sample lists 7,500 to 9,000 distinct CDR3 sequences, about 49% seen once, with 70% to 75% in the top ten. Antigens for these TCRs are unknown. Sequenced sample: PBMCs, sequenced either directly or after in vitro stimulation (not recorded which). These receptors were taken from a human donor in good health (CMV status not recorded). Some clones in this sample may be carry-over from other donors' samples.

V and J are TRBV6-8 and TRBJ1-5; 8 bases agree with TRBD1. Germline V gene lookup returns CDR1 MNHGY and CDR2 SAAAGT. The trim removed 11 bases at V and 3 bases at J, leaving 12 bases unmatched. This CDR3 is built from 15 residues. The CDR3 is CASGLRQGTNQPQHF. CDR3 nucleotide sequence: TGTGCCTCAGGTCTACGACAGGGGACCAATCAGCCCCAGCATTTT.

A few counts support this clonotype. V gene TRBV7-2 combines with J gene TRBJ2-5, with 15 positions matching TRBD2. Trimming took 5 bases from V and 4 from J; bases not matched to a gene: 11. From germline, CDR1 is SGHTA and CDR2 FQGNSA. This CDR3 has 18 amino acids. CDR3: CASSKGTSGRRLGETQYF. In nucleotides, the CDR3 is TGTGCCAGCAGCAAAGGGACTAGCGGGAGGAGGCTGGGAGAGACCCAGTACTTC.

This chain links TRBV27 with TRBJ2-7; D not resolved. This CDR3 contains 13 residues. Trimming stripped 6 bases from V and 0 bases from J, with 9 bases between. CDR1 and CDR2 (germline): MNHEY, SMNVEV (reference sequence). The CDR3 sequence is CASSAGPSYEQYF. Here the CDR3 DNA reads TGTGCCAGCAGCGCCGGACCCTCCTACGAGCAGTACTTC.

This clonotype was detected many times. The genes are TRBV6-1 and TRBJ1-1; TRBD1 aligns across 7 bases. The V and J ends lost 5 bases and 10 bases, in that order; junction bases with no gene match: 13. The CDR3 sequence is 14 residues long. Germline values: CDR1 MNHNS, CDR2 SASEGT. The CDR3 loop reads CASSFITGARGAFF. As DNA, the CDR3 is TGTGCCAGCAGTTTCATTACAGGGGCCAGGGGAGCTTTCTTT.

This clonotype was observed a few times. The chain joins TRBV28 to TRBJ2-5, with D perhaps given as TRBD1 or TRBD2 (5 bases each). The CDR3 is 15 residues long. The germline CDR1 and CDR2 sequences are MDHEN and SYDVKM. Trimming took 8 bases from V and 3 from J, leaving 19 bases between them. The CDR3 DNA is TGTGCCAGCGCTTGGCCACCCGGGACGGAAGAGACCCAGTACTTC. Translation: CASAWPPGTEETQYF.